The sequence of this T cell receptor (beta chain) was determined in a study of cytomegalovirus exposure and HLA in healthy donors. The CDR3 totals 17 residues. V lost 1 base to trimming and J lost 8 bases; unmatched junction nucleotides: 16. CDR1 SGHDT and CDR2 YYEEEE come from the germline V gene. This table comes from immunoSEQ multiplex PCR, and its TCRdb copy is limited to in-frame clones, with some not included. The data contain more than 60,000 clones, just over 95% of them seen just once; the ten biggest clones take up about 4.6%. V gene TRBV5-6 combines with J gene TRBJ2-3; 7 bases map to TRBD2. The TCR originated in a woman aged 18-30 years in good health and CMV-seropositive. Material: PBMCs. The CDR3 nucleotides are TGTGCCAGCAGCTTGCGAGCCACTGGCGGGAGAACGGGTACGCAGTATTTT. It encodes CASSLRATGGRTGTQYF.